The 27 T cell receptor beta chains below come from one sample, sequenced in a study of blood T cell repertoires in COVID-19 (dated by TCRdb to 2020 to 2022). Receptor libraries were prepared by the immunoSEQ multiplex PCR assay. TCRdb carries this immuneACCESS record with in-frame sequences only. Its versions omit some clonotypes, under half of them owing to an unresolved V gene in the studies checked, with the rest unexplained. In this sample the table shows some 94,000 clones, roughly nine tenths of which occur a single time. The ten largest make up approximately 20% of the sample. Sequenced material: peripheral blood. The source of these receptors is a woman in her sixties or seventies with COVID-19, enrolled during active disease.

This clone was recorded once. The chain recombines TRBV3-1 (or the pseudogene TRBV3-2) with TRBJ2-5; possible D gene TRBD1, 5 bases. Trimming left V 1 base short and J 5 bases short, with 14 bases between. Per the germline V gene, CDR1 is LGHDT and CDR2 is YNNKEL (reference sequence). This CDR3 region has 15 residues. CDR3 sequence (DNA): TGTGCCAGCAGCCAAGGTCGGTCAGGGTGGGAGACCCAGTACTTC. This encodes CASSQGRSGWETQYF.

The rearrangement joins TRBV5-8 to TRBJ1-6, with 7 bases that match TRBD1. This CDR3 is built from 14 residues. Trimming at V came to 5 bases and at J to 5 bases, leaving 4 bases not matched to a gene. CDR1 and CDR2 from the germline V gene are SGHTS and YDEGEE. The CDR3 loop is CASSTGQNNSPLHF. The DNA for the CDR3 is TGTGCCAGCAGTACGGGACAGAATAATTCACCCCTCCACTTT. The full variable domain, completed using reference TRBV5-8 and TRBJ1-6, is EAGVTQSPTHLIKTRGQQATLRCSPISGHTSVYWYQQALGLGLQFLLWYDEGEERNRGNFPPRFSGRQFPNYSSELNVNALELEDSALYLCASSTGQNNSPLHFGNGTRLTVT.

V is TRBV6-5 and J is TRBJ2-7, with D hard to call. Between the trimmed V and J ends, which lost 2 bases and 3 bases, there was a span of 8 bases. Germline-derived CDR1 and CDR2 are MNHEY and SVGAGI. The length of the CDR3 is 13 residues. CDR3 amino acids: CASSYGQYYEQYF. In DNA form, the CDR3 reads TGTGCCAGCAGTTACGGCCAGTACTACGAGCAGTACTTC.

The V call is TRBV11-2, the J call TRBJ1-5; D unresolved. Germline lookup yields CDR1 SGHAT and CDR2 FQNNGV. The CDR3 runs 13 residues. V was clipped by 5 bases and J by 3 bases, with 8 bases between them. As DNA, the CDR3 is TGTGCCAGCAGCCCCGGTTACAATCAGCCCCAGCATTTT. Its protein product is CASSPGYNQPQHF.

The chain is built from TRBV24-1 and TRBJ2-1; TRBD1 agrees at 10 bases. The CDR3 is 17 amino acids. Germline loops: CDR1 KGHDR, CDR2 SFDVKD. V shed 4 bases and J 9 bases; nucleotides not matched to a gene: 14. In DNA form, the CDR3 reads TGTGCCACCAGTGACCCCGGGACAGGGGCGTTACACGGTGAGCAGTTCTTC. Its protein product is CATSDPGTGALHGEQFF.

This clone has a single count. Written as DNA, the CDR3 is TGTGCCAGCAGCGGGGGACAGAATCAGCCCCAGCATTTT. This gives the protein CASSGGQNQPQHF. The chain is built from TRBV5-8 and TRBJ1-5, with 7 nucleotides matching TRBD1. The germline CDR1 and CDR2 sequences are SGHTS and YDEGEE. With 4 bases clipped from V and 4 bases from J, the junction kept 2 bases outside the gene matches. CDR3 length: 13 amino acids.

The gene calls are TRBV28 and TRBJ1-2; D uncertain. Germline V lookup: CDR1 MDHEN, CDR2 SYDVKM. The CDR3 length is 15 residues. Deletions cut 7 bases from V and 3 bases from J, with 18 bases between. The CDR3 is CASKFKSPLHYGYTF. CDR3 DNA: TGTGCCAGCAAATTCAAATCCCCACTTCACTATGGCTACACCTTC.

The chain recombines TRBV5-1 with TRBJ1-2; 7 bases align to TRBD1. CDR1 SGHRS and CDR2 YFSETQ come from the germline V gene. V lost 4 bases to trimming and J lost 5 bases; unmatched junction nucleotides: 8. This CDR3 contains 14 residues. CDR3 residues: CASSEAGQQYGYTF. The CDR3 nucleotides read TGCGCCAGCAGCGAGGCGGGACAGCAATATGGCTACACCTTC.

The rearrangement uses TRBV11-2 and TRBJ2-3; 14 bases align to TRBD2. V gave up 7 bases and J gave up 6 bases; unmatched junction bases: 9. The CDR3 totals 16 residues. CDR1 and CDR2 from the germline V gene are SGHAT and FQNNGV. For the CDR3, the DNA is TGTGCCAGCACCCCGACTAGCGGGGGGGCATTCGATACGCAGTATTTT. It encodes CASTPTSGGAFDTQYF.

Remarks on this clone: The sample has other DNA sequences that encode this CDR3 too. The chain is built from TRBV5-1 and TRBJ2-3; no reliable D call. Germline CDR1 is SGHRS and CDR2 is YFSETQ. The CDR3 contains 14 residues. V lost 0 bases and J lost 0, with 5 bases in between. CDR3 DNA: TGCGCCAGCAGCTTGGGGCAGAGCACAGATACGCAGTATTTT. The encoded protein is CASSLGQSTDTQYF.

DNA of the CDR3: TGTGCCACCAGCATGGGGGGGTGGGACAATGAGCAGTTCTTC. It specifies CATSMGGWDNEQFF. The chain is built from TRBV15 and TRBJ2-1; 7 nucleotides line up with TRBD2. From germline, CDR1 is LNHNV and CDR2 YYDKDF (reference sequence). The ends lost 4 bases at V and 5 bases at J; junction bases unmatched: 5. There are 14 residues in the CDR3. Full variable domain (remainder filled in from reference TRBV15 and TRBJ2-1): DAMVIQNPRYQVTQFGKPVTLSCSQTLNHNVMYWYQQKSSQAPKLLFHYYDKDFNNEADTPDNFQSRRPNTSFCFLDIRSPGLGDTAMYLCATSMGGWDNEQFFGPGTRLTVL.

CDR3 DNA sequence: TGTGCCAGCAAGGAGCCGGGACTCCCGGCCTCCTACGAGCAGTACTTC. This translates into CASKEPGLPASYEQYF. The rearrangement links TRBV2 to TRBJ2-7, with a weak D call TRBD2 (6 bases). Per germline, CDR1 SNHLY and CDR2 FYNNEI. Trimming took off 7 bases at V and 0 bases at J, with 19 bases between the two ends. This CDR3 is 16 amino acids long.

V gene TRBV6-5 combines with J gene TRBJ2-2; a weak D match, TRBD2 (6 bases). Germline V CDR1 and CDR2: MNHEY, SVGAGI. This CDR3 has 16 residues. V lost 0 bases and J lost 0, with 8 bases in between. CDR3 nucleotides: TGTGCCAGCAGTTACTCTGGCGGGGCGAACACCGGGGAGCTGTTTTTT. Its translation: CASSYSGGANTGELFF.

This clone has only a few counts. This chain links TRBV5-1 with TRBJ1-3; D is possibly TRBD1 (6 bases). Germline V CDR1 and CDR2: SGHRS, YFSETQ. The CDR3 loop spans 16 amino acids. V was clipped by 3 bases and J by 1 base, with 14 bases between them. CDR3 nucleotide sequence: TGCGCCAGCAGCTCGGACAGTCACTATTCTGGAAACACCATATATTTT. Its translation: CASSSDSHYSGNTIYF.

The V and J genes are TRBV3-1 (or the pseudogene TRBV3-2) and TRBJ1-2; TRBD1 aligns across 8 bases. The J segment lost 7 bases and the V segment lost 4 bases, leaving 8 bases of the junction unmatched. This CDR3 contains 14 residues. Germline V CDR1 and CDR2: LGHDT, YNNKEL (reference sequence). The CDR3 sequence is CASSLLGQAVGYTF. The CDR3 bases are TGTGCCAGCAGCCTGTTGGGACAGGCCGTTGGCTACACCTTC.

This rearrangement joins TRBV19 to TRBJ1-2; D remains ambiguous. The CDR3 extends over 16 amino acids. CDR1 and CDR2 from the germline V gene are LNHDA and SQIVND (reference sequence). Trimming took 2 bases from V and 5 from J, leaving 18 bases between them. The CDR3 coding sequence is TGTGCCAGTAGTATAATCTTAAGACTGTTCCCGTATGGCTACACCTTC. Protein: CASSIILRLFPYGYTF.

The chain carries TRBV7-7 and TRBJ2-3, with D maybe TRBD2 (7 bases). V lost 3 bases to trimming and J lost 2 bases, with 9 bases between them. Germline V lookup: CDR1 SSHAT, CDR2 FNYEAQ (reference sequence). This CDR3 comprises 14 residues. The CDR3 loop is CASSLGGLTDTQYF. In DNA, the CDR3 is TGTGCCAGCAGCTTGGGGGGGCTCACAGATACGCAGTATTTT. Complete variable domain (other parts from reference TRBV7-7 and TRBJ2-3): GAGVSQSPRYKVTKRGQDVTLRCDPISSHATLYWYQQALGQGPEFLTYFNYEAQPDKSGLPSDRFSAERPEGSISTLTIQRTEQRDSAMYRCASSLGGLTDTQYFGPGTRLTVL.

The chain is built from TRBV14 and TRBJ2-2, with D possibly being TRBD2 (6 bases). The CDR3 loop spans 17 amino acids. The V end was cut by 0 bases, the J end by 1 base, with 12 bases between. Germline CDR1 and CDR2: SGHDN and FVKESK. The CDR3 bases are TGTGCCAGCAGCCAAGATCCCTGGGGGGTGAACACCGGGGAGCTGTTTTTT. It translates to CASSQDPWGVNTGELFF.

The J gene is TRBJ1-5, the V gene TRBV9; possible D gene TRBD1, 6 bases. Germline-derived CDR1 and CDR2 are SGDLS and YYNGEE. Trimming left V 4 bases short and J 9 bases short, with 20 bases between. The CDR3 contains 15 residues. CDR3 protein: CASSQLQGEKGPQHF. The DNA for the CDR3 is TGTGCCAGCAGCCAACTACAGGGAGAGAAGGGGCCCCAGCATTTT.

The rearrangement joins TRBV3-1 (or the pseudogene TRBV3-2) to TRBJ2-2, with D tentatively TRBD1 (6 bases). V was pared by 5 bases and J by 5 bases, with 15 bases between. The CDR3 runs to 15 residues. The V gene's germline CDR1 is LGHDT and CDR2 YNNKEL (reference sequence). The CDR3 here is CASSSRTVGTGELFF. For the CDR3, the DNA is TGTGCCAGCAGCAGCAGGACAGTAGGGACCGGGGAGCTGTTTTTT.

The chain couples TRBV7-3 to TRBJ2-1; TRBD2 agrees at 10 bases. The V and J ends lost 0 bases and 4 bases, in that order; junction bases with no gene match: 0. There are 15 residues in the CDR3. CDR1 is SGHTA, CDR2 FQGTGA, per germline. The CDR3 is CASSLTLAGYNEQFF. The CDR3 DNA reads as TGTGCCAGCAGCTTAACACTAGCGGGGTACAATGAGCAGTTCTTC. Full variable domain (remainder filled in from reference TRBV7-3 and TRBJ2-1): GAGVSQTPSNKVTEKGKYVELRCDPISGHTALYWYRQSLGQGPEFLIYFQGTGAADDSGLPNDRFFAVRPEGSVSTLKIQRTERGDSAVYLCASSLTLAGYNEQFFGPGTRLTVL.

The CDR3 nucleotides are TGTGCCAGCAGCTTTGGACAGGGTGCGGACACCGGGGAGCTGTTTTTT. It yields the protein CASSFGQGADTGELFF. V and J are TRBV7-3 and TRBJ2-2, with 8 bases identical to TRBD1. The CDR3 runs to 16 residues. Germline CDR1 reads SGHTA; CDR2 reads FQGTGA. Trimming at V came to 3 bases and at J to 3 bases, leaving 6 bases not matched to a gene.

The V call is TRBV5-8, the J call TRBJ1-5; D possibly corresponds to TRBD1 (6 bases). The germline V and J ends were trimmed by 5 bases and 0 bases, with 12 bases remaining between them. In germline, CDR1 is SGHTS, CDR2 YDEGEE. There are 15 residues in the CDR3. CDR3 in DNA: TGTGCCAGCAGACCAAGGGGGACTAGCAATCAGCCCCAGCATTTT. This translates into CASRPRGTSNQPQHF.

The chain has TRBV7-2 and TRBJ2-7, with 11 bases aligning to TRBD1. CDR1 and CDR2 (germline): SGHTA, FQGNSA. The J segment lost 7 bases and the V segment lost 5 bases, leaving 10 bases of the junction unmatched. The CDR3 has 15 residues. CDR3: CASSPFGQGAVEQYF. CDR3 bases: TGTGCCAGCAGCCCATTCGGACAGGGGGCGGTTGAGCAGTACTTC.

The V gene is TRBV2, the J gene TRBJ1-6; 8 bases are shared with TRBD1. V was clipped by 8 bases and J by 5 bases; unmatched bases: 5. From germline, CDR1 is SNHLY and CDR2 FYNNEI. The CDR3 runs 14 residues. The CDR3 region is CASGWTGNNSPLHF. The CDR3, as DNA: TGTGCCAGCGGGTGGACAGGGAATAATTCACCCCTCCACTTT.

V usage is TRBV12-3 or TRBV12-4 and J usage is TRBJ1-2; D may be TRBD1 (6 bases). V was cut by 5 bases and J by 5 bases, with 6 bases left in between. The CDR3 loop spans 11 amino acids. The CDR3 nucleotides are TGTGCCAGCAGTCAGGGGTATGGCTACACCTTC. It translates to CASSQGYGYTF.

The J gene is TRBJ2-3, the V gene TRBV5-1; D is possibly TRBD1 (5 bases). V was clipped by 3 bases and J by 2 bases, with 10 bases between them. Germline V lookup: CDR1 SGHRS, CDR2 YFSETQ. The CDR3 is 14 residues long. The DNA of the CDR3 is TGCGCCAGCAGCTCCGACAGCCACACAGATACGCAGTATTTT. Residues: CASSSDSHTDTQYF. The full variable domain, rest sourced from reference TRBV5-1 and TRBJ2-3, is KAGVTQTPRYLIKTRGQQVTLSCSPISGHRSVSWYQQTPGQGLQFLFEYFSETQRNKGNFPGRFSGRQFSNSRSEMNVSTLELGDSALYLCASSSDSHTDTQYFGPGTRLTVL.